One and the same sample provided the 18 T cell receptor beta chains below, sequenced in a study of shared clonotypes between healthy human individuals. This table comes from immunoSEQ multiplex PCR, and its TCRdb copy is limited to in-frame clones, with some not included. The sample has approximately 980,000 clones, 60% to 85% seen once. The specimen was memory CD4+ T cells sorted from blood. The subset: CD45RA-negative fraction. These receptors were taken from a man aged 18-30 years in good health.

The chain links TRBV15 to TRBJ2-2; D is ambiguous. The CDR3 runs to 12 residues. Germline values: CDR1 LNHNV, CDR2 YYDKDF (reference sequence). With 0 bases removed from V and 7 bases from J, the gap between germline ends came to 3 bases. The DNA of the CDR3 is TGTGCCACCAGCAGAGATGACGGGGAGCTGTTTTTT. Its protein product is CATSRDDGELFF.

The chain uses TRBV5-6 and TRBJ2-5; no definite D call. Germline loops: CDR1 SGHDT, CDR2 YYEEEE. Trimming left V 1 base short and J 4 bases short, with 5 bases between. This CDR3 is built from 12 residues. The CDR3 region is CASSLIPETQYF. The CDR3 coding sequence is TGTGCCAGCAGCTTGATTCCAGAGACCCAGTACTTC.

The chain links TRBV6-6 to TRBJ2-7, with D tentatively TRBD1 or TRBD2 (5 bases each). With 3 bases removed from V and 7 bases from J, the gap between germline ends came to 19 bases. The germline CDR1 and CDR2 sequences are MNHNY and SVGAGI (reference sequence). CDR3 length: 15 amino acids. The CDR3 region is CASSYSAGSGGEQYF. The CDR3 DNA follows: TGTGCCAGCAGTTATTCCGCAGGGAGTGGTGGGGAGCAGTACTTC.

The CDR3 DNA reads as TGTGCCAGCAGCCAACGGGCGGGGGAAGATACGCAGTATTTT. It specifies CASSQRAGEDTQYF. The chain links TRBV5-6 to TRBJ2-3, with 7 positions matching TRBD2. This CDR3 contains 14 residues. With 4 bases clipped from V and 5 bases from J, the junction kept 7 bases outside the gene matches. CDR1 is SGHDT, CDR2 YYEEEE, per germline.

The rearrangement joins TRBV10-3 to TRBJ1-5; no firm D call. Germline CDR1 is ENHRY and CDR2 is SYGVKD. V lost 4 bases and J lost 1, with 8 bases in between. This CDR3 comprises 14 residues. For the CDR3, the DNA is TGTGCCATCAGTGGCTGGGAAAGCAATCAGCCCCAGCATTTT. Amino acid sequence: CAISGWESNQPQHF.

V is TRBV7-2 and J is TRBJ2-4, with 7 bases that match TRBD2. Germline trimming cut 4 bases from V and 7 bases from J; bases unmatched to any gene: 4. Germline V lookup: CDR1 SGHTA, CDR2 FQGNSA. The CDR3 totals 13 residues. Written as DNA, the CDR3 is TGTGCCAGCAGCTCCGCGGGGGTGAACATTCAGTACTTC. This translates into CASSSAGVNIQYF.

This clone was picked up a small number of times. V is TRBV7-2 and J is TRBJ2-7, with 13 positions matching TRBD2. Looked up from germline, CDR1 is SGHTA and CDR2 is FQGNSA. This CDR3 is built from 17 residues. J was trimmed by 2 bases and V by 3 bases; bases with no gene match: 7. DNA for the CDR3: TGTGCCAGCAGCTTTGTAGCCGGGACTAGCGGGACCTACGAGCAGTACTTC. Its protein is CASSFVAGTSGTYEQYF.

The CDR3 DNA reads as TGCAGCGTACAGAAAGAGACCCAGTACTTC. Its protein product is CSVQKETQYF. V is TRBV29-1 and J is TRBJ2-5; D is undetermined. The germline CDR1 and CDR2 sequences are SQVTM and ANQGSEA. The CDR3 covers 10 residues. V was clipped by 6 bases and J by 3 bases, with 5 bases between them.

The chain combines TRBV11-2 with TRBJ2-3; D unresolved. The CDR3 has 14 amino acids. Deletions cut 1 base from V and 4 bases from J, with 9 bases between. Germline CDR1 SGHAT, CDR2 FQNNGV. Here the CDR3 reads CASSLGVGADTQYF. In DNA, the CDR3 is TGTGCCAGCAGCTTAGGGGTGGGTGCAGATACGCAGTATTTT.

The chain recombines TRBV7-2 with TRBJ2-7; the match to TRBD2 covers 11 bases. Germline V CDR1 and CDR2: SGHTA, FQGNSA. V lost 3 bases to trimming and J lost 5 bases; unmatched junction nucleotides: 6. The CDR3 length is 15 residues. CDR3 in DNA: TGTGCCAGCAGCTTCTTAGCGGGAGGGGTCCACGAGCAGTACTTC. Translation gives CASSFLAGGVHEQYF.

This chain uses TRBV9 with TRBJ2-3, with 7 bases matching TRBD2. The germline V gene has CDR1 SGDLS and CDR2 YYNGEE. The CDR3 contains 16 residues. Trimming took 0 bases from V and 5 from J; bases not matched to a gene: 9. The CDR3: CASSVGEGGRGDTQYF. CDR3 DNA: TGTGCCAGCAGCGTAGGGGAGGGTGGGCGTGGAGATACGCAGTATTTT.

As to this clone: The junction and the germline gene differ at one end; a read error may be behind it. The rearrangement uses TRBV2 and TRBJ1-2, with D possibly matching TRBD1 (5 bases). Germline loops: CDR1 SNHLY, CDR2 FYNNEI. The CDR3 is 13 amino acids. In DNA form, the CDR3 reads TGTGCCAGCAGTGAAGCAGGGACCTATGGTTACACCTTC. Protein sequence: CASSEAGTYGYTF.

The chain employs TRBV7-6 and TRBJ2-1, with D possibly matching TRBD2 (6 bases). The germline gives CDR1 SGHVS, CDR2 FNYEAQ. This CDR3 spans 17 amino acids. Trimming stripped 5 bases from V and 7 bases from J, with 24 bases between. The CDR3 DNA follows: TGTGCCAGCAGCCCAATGGGGCGCGGGGCAGGAGGGAATGAGCAGTTCTTC. This translates into CASSPMGRGAGGNEQFF.

Note on this clone: Other nucleotide sequences from this sample produce the same CDR3. V gene TRBV2 combines with J gene TRBJ1-6, with D maybe TRBD1 (5 bases). V was trimmed by 3 bases and J by 7 bases, leaving 13 bases between them. This CDR3 comprises 15 residues. Germline CDR1 SNHLY, CDR2 FYNNEI. DNA of the CDR3: TGTGCCAGCAGTGAGGGTGGGGCGCGGAATTCACCCCTCCACTTT. Translated, it gives CASSEGGARNSPLHF.

This clone was found a few times. This chain links TRBV5-6 with TRBJ1-3, with D perhaps matching TRBD1 (5 bases). CDR1 is SGHDT and CDR2 is YYEEEE in the germline V gene. V was shortened by 0 bases and J by 4 bases, with 8 bases between the two germline ends. This CDR3 is 14 amino acids long. The CDR3 DNA follows: TGTGCCAGCAGCTTGGGAGGGGCCGGAAACACCATATATTTT. Amino acid sequence: CASSLGGAGNTIYF.

This chain joins TRBV7-9 and TRBJ2-3; 7 bases are a match to TRBD2. Looked up from germline, CDR1 is SEHNR and CDR2 is FQNEAQ (reference sequence). The junction had 4 bases not matched to a gene; V was cut back by 2 bases and J by 2 bases. This CDR3 region has 15 residues. The CDR3 protein is CASSLTSVNTDTQYF. The DNA of the CDR3 is TGTGCCAGCAGCTTAACTAGCGTGAACACAGATACGCAGTATTTT.

The chain combines TRBV2 with TRBJ1-1; TRBD1 agrees at 12 bases. Germline V gives CDR1 SNHLY, CDR2 FYNNEI. There are 21 residues in the CDR3. J was trimmed by 4 bases and V by 6 bases; bases with no gene match: 24. CDR3 sequence reads: CASRTRRSIWDRGQEGTEAFF. The CDR3 DNA sequence: TGTGCCAGCAGAACCCGACGAAGTATATGGGACAGGGGGCAAGAGGGCACTGAAGCTTTCTTT.

This clone has only a few counts. V usage is TRBV6-1 and J usage is TRBJ2-2; 8 bases fit TRBD1. The CDR3 is 14 residues long. CDR1 and CDR2 from the germline V gene are MNHNS and SASEGT. Germline trimming cut 4 bases from V and 4 bases from J; bases unmatched to any gene: 2. The CDR3 DNA reads TGTGCCAGCAGTGGAACAGGGGGCACCGGGGAGCTGTTTTTT. It encodes CASSGTGGTGELFF.